This T cell receptor beta chain was sequenced in a study of OX40 agonist ivuxolimab in advanced cancers. Study-wide background: Subjects had a mean age of around 60 years, with a range of about 23 to 79; less than 90% were male. Prior therapy, whether anti-PD-1, anti-PD-L1 or anti-CTLA-4, was allowed, and 30% to 40% had some.

Data came from immunoSEQ multiplex PCR; TCRdb stores just in-frame clones and leaves some out. This table has 53,000 or so clones, roughly 93% appearing once. V was cut by 1 base and J by 1 base, with 10 bases left in between. Germline-derived CDR1 and CDR2 are MDHEN and SYDVKM. The CDR3 contains 16 residues. Material: CD4+ or CD8+ T cells sorted from blood, obtained in a trial of the OX40 agonist ivuxolimab. This TCR was recovered from an adult with an advanced solid tumor such as melanoma, head and neck, liver or kidney cancer. The rearrangement joins TRBV28 to TRBJ1-4; a weak D match, TRBD1 (5 bases). CDR3 in DNA: TGTGCCAGCAGTTTATTTACGGGGGGAACTAATGAAAAACTGTTTTTT. Translating it yields CASSLFTGGTNEKLFF.